This T cell receptor (beta chain) was sequenced during a study of T cell changes during pregnancy in multiple sclerosis. This clone was detected once. Using immunoSEQ multiplex PCR, the repertoire was profiled, and TCRdb retains in-frame clones only, with some absent. This sample carries under 50,000 clones, about 90% of them seen once, and the ten largest clones take under 30%. The CDR3 runs to 15 residues. J gave up 4 bases and V 5 bases, and 7 bases lay outside the gene matches. The germline gives CDR1 MNHEY, CDR2 SMNVEV (reference sequence). The chain combines TRBV27 with TRBJ2-7; 11 nucleotides line up with TRBD2. This clonotype originated in a female donor with multiple sclerosis, enrolled in a pregnancy study. The source material was CD8+ T cells from peripheral blood mononuclear cells, sampled before pregnancy. In nucleotides, the CDR3 is TGTGCCAGCAGTACCTCTAGCGGGAGGAGGTACGAGCAGTACTTC. It encodes CASSTSSGRRYEQYF.